Listed here are 13 T cell receptor beta chains from one sample, sequenced in a study of cytomegalovirus exposure and HLA in healthy donors. The PCR ran on 60 Vbeta and 13 Jbeta primers. TCRdb's copy holds only in-frame clones and misses some; the assay was immunoSEQ multiplex PCR. Among approximately 160,000 clones listed, 70% to 85% were seen once. Sequenced input: PBMCs. Receptors were obtained from a woman in her 30s in good health and CMV-seropositive.

The chain combines TRBV6-4 with TRBJ1-2, with 10 positions matching TRBD1. CDR3 length: 12 residues. The germline V gene encodes CDR1 MRHNA and CDR2 SNTAGT. V trimming: 6 bases; J trimming: 8 bases; junction bases outside the gene matches: 3. The CDR3 coding sequence is TGTGCCAGCAGGGAGACAGGGGGCGGCTACACCTTC. It codes for CASRETGGGYTF.

J is TRBJ1-5 and V is TRBV28, with 8 bases lining up with TRBD1. From germline, CDR1 is MDHEN and CDR2 SYDVKM. Germline trimming cut 3 bases from V and 3 bases from J; bases unmatched to any gene: 7. The CDR3 spans 16 residues. The CDR3 protein is CASSLLQGDVNQPQHF. The CDR3 nucleotides read TGTGCCAGCAGTTTGCTACAGGGGGATGTCAATCAGCCCCAGCATTTT. Using reference TRBV28 and TRBJ1-5 for the parts outside the CDR3, the full variable domain is DVKVTQSSRYLVKRTGEKVFLECVQDMDHENMFWYRQDPGLGLRLIYFSYDVKMKEKGDIPEGYSVSREKKERFSLILESASTNQTSMYLCASSLLQGDVNQPQHFGDGTRLSIL.

V usage is TRBV6-4 and J usage is TRBJ1-1; tentative D call: TRBD1 (6 bases). CDR1 is MRHNA, CDR2 SNTAGT, per germline. The CDR3 loop spans 13 amino acids. The germline V and J ends were trimmed by 5 bases and 0 bases, with 7 bases remaining between them. Written as DNA, the CDR3 is TGTGCCAGCAGTTGGGACATGAACACTGAAGCTTTCTTT. Protein sequence: CASSWDMNTEAFF.

The CDR3 region is CASSRGGGGPSSYNEQFF. The DNA of the CDR3 is TGTGCCAGCAGCCGCGGAGGGGGCGGGCCGAGCTCCTACAATGAGCAGTTCTTC. The chain links TRBV5-6 to TRBJ2-1; D perhaps matches TRBD1 (7 bases). Trimming shortened V by 4 bases and J by 0 bases, and 20 bases separated the two germline ends. Germline CDR1 reads SGHDT; CDR2 reads YYEEEE. CDR3 length: 18 amino acids.

This clone was seen more than once but under ten times. V and J are TRBV28 and TRBJ2-1, with 10 bases fitting TRBD2. There are 15 residues in the CDR3. CDR1 is MDHEN, CDR2 SYDVKM, per germline. The junction had 3 bases not matched to a gene; V was cut back by 5 bases and J by 2 bases. CDR3 in DNA: TGTGCCAGCAGTGGAGCGGGGGGGCCCTACAATGAGCAGTTCTTC. Translating gives CASSGAGGPYNEQFF.

The chain employs TRBV5-1 and TRBJ2-7; D ambiguous. CDR3 length: 15 amino acids. CDR1 and CDR2 (germline): SGHRS, YFSETQ. V lost 2 bases and J lost 0, with 12 bases in between. The CDR3 spells CASSLAPGNSYEQYF. CDR3 DNA sequence: TGCGCCAGCAGCTTAGCTCCGGGTAACTCCTACGAGCAGTACTTC.

The V gene is TRBV6-5, the J gene TRBJ1-1; D unresolved. This CDR3 contains 15 residues. Germline assignment: CDR1 MNHEY and CDR2 SVGAGI. V was shortened by 2 bases and J by 0 bases, with 10 bases between the two germline ends. In nucleotides, the CDR3 is TGTGCCAGCAGTTACATGATAGACTTGAACACTGAAGCTTTCTTT. This gives the protein CASSYMIDLNTEAFF.

CDR3 sequence: CASSESGTGVTEAFF. The CDR3 nucleotides read TGCGCCAGCAGTGAGTCGGGGACAGGAGTAACTGAAGCTTTCTTT. The rearrangement uses TRBV10-1 and TRBJ1-1; TRBD1 aligns across 8 bases. Germline CDR1 reads WNHNN; CDR2 reads SYGVQD (reference sequence). The CDR3 runs 15 residues. Germline trimming cut 0 bases from V and 5 bases from J; bases unmatched to any gene: 5.

Notes on this clone: The sample has other DNA sequences that encode this CDR3 too. The CDR3 sequence is CASSLGLANNEQFF. In DNA form, the CDR3 reads TGTGCCAGCAGCTTAGGATTAGCGAACAATGAGCAGTTCTTC. The V gene is TRBV7-2, the J gene TRBJ2-1, with D possibly being TRBD2 (5 bases). CDR1 is SGHTA, CDR2 FQGNSA, per germline. The CDR3 is 14 amino acids. V was pared by 1 base and J by 5 bases, with 9 bases between. Drawing the rest from reference TRBV7-2 and TRBJ2-1, the complete variable domain is GAGVSQSPSNKVTEKGKDVELRCDPISGHTALYWYRQSLGQGLEFLIYFQGNSAPDKSGLPSDRFSAERTGGSVSTLTIQRTQQEDSAVYLCASSLGLANNEQFFGPGTRLTVL.

The V and J genes are TRBV18 and TRBJ1-2; TRBD1 agrees at 10 bases. Germline trimming cut 0 bases from V and 7 bases from J; bases unmatched to any gene: 5. The CDR3 extends over 15 amino acids. In germline, CDR1 is KGHSH, CDR2 LQKENI. Here the CDR3 reads CASSPPTGGVGGYTF. CDR3 in DNA: TGTGCCAGCTCACCACCGACAGGGGGCGTCGGTGGCTACACCTTC.

This rearrangement joins TRBV9 to TRBJ2-1, with TRBD2 identical over 15 bases. The CDR3 spans 15 residues. The germline V gene encodes CDR1 SGDLS and CDR2 YYNGEE. V shed 6 bases and J 4 bases; nucleotides not matched to a gene: 2. Written as DNA, the CDR3 is TGTGCCAGCACCGGACTAGCGGGAGGGTACAATGAGCAGTTCTTC. Translating gives CASTGLAGGYNEQFF.

V gene TRBV4-2 combines with J gene TRBJ1-5, with D maybe TRBD1 (5 bases). Germline V gene lookup returns CDR1 LGHNA and CDR2 YNFKEQ. The CDR3 spans 14 residues. V lost 0 bases to trimming and J lost 5 bases, with 8 bases between them. The CDR3 reads CASSQDGGYQPQHF. The CDR3 DNA reads TGTGCCAGCAGCCAAGATGGGGGGTATCAGCCCCAGCATTTT.

For the CDR3, the DNA is TGTGCCAGTAGTGCCGGGACTAGCGGGAGCTACGAGCAGTACTTC. This translates into CASSAGTSGSYEQYF. The chain employs TRBV19 and TRBJ2-7; 14 bases are a match to TRBD2. The CDR3 has 15 amino acids. Germline V gene data show CDR1 as LNHDA and CDR2 as SQIVND (reference sequence). Trimming cost V 5 bases and J 3 bases; bases outside gene matches: 3.